Given below is one T cell receptor (beta chain) in context. The antigen is unknown. The sample originates from a study of blood T cells in healthy people across ages. Russia was home to the donors, healthy Caucasian individuals aged 6 to 90. For the second PCR, which ran for about 7 to 11 cycles, a sample-barcoded 5' primer and a J-beta primer mix were used. Unique molecular identifiers of 12 random nucleotides labeled each cDNA. Researchers report that each sample yielded at least 2.5 million CDR3-containing paired-end reads. Using its own MiXCR run on the 5' RACE reads, TCRdb lists one record per CDR3 protein. The table includes around 750,000 distinct CDR3 sequences, 53% detected once. The study's findings and limits: Diversity was higher, and naive CD4+ cells more numerous, in long-lived donors than in aged donors.

The CDR3 has 16 residues. The V end lost 3 bases, the J end lost 4 bases, and 18 bases lay between the germline ends. CDR1 and CDR2 (germline): MNHEY, SMNVEV (reference sequence). This clonotype was obtained from an elderly man in good health. V is TRBV27 and J is TRBJ1-2, with TRBD1 as a possible D gene (5 bases). The material sequenced was blood. CDR3 region: CASSFERGRGSYGYTF. In nucleotides, the CDR3 is TGTGCCAGCAGTTTTGAAAGGGGACGGGGCTCCTATGGCTACACCTTC.